These 16 T cell receptor beta chains were all obtained from the same sample, sequenced in a study of cytomegalovirus exposure and HLA in healthy donors (dated by TCRdb to about 2017). Library method: the immunoSEQ multiplex PCR assay. For the multiplex PCR, a mixture combining 60 forward primers for TCR Vbeta segments and 13 reverse primers for TCR Jbeta segments was used. Sourced from immuneACCESS, this table was stored by TCRdb with only in-frame sequences that have V and J called. A share of the clones is absent; for the studies checked, an unresolved V gene accounts for under half, and the remainder has no known explanation. In this sample the table shows roughly 190,000 clones, roughly 13% of which occur a single time. 7.8% of the sample is held by the ten biggest clonotypes. The sequenced material came from PBMCs. The receptors here all came from a man aged 50 or older in good health and CMV-seropositive.

This clone turned up a few times. This rearrangement joins TRBV7-2 to TRBJ2-2, with 11 bases matching TRBD2. Germline trimming cut 3 bases from V and 5 bases from J; bases unmatched to any gene: 8. The CDR3 sequence is 17 residues long. Germline V gene sequence: CDR1 SGHTA, CDR2 FQGNSA. CDR3 in DNA: TGTGCCAGCAGCTTTCTAGCGGGGGGCCTAGGGACCGGGGAGCTGTTTTTT. Amino acids: CASSFLAGGLGTGELFF.

This clone occurred a few times. A junction boundary mismatches the germline segment, possibly from a read error. This chain joins TRBV7-7 and TRBJ2-3; a possible D gene is TRBD2 (6 bases). CDR3 length: 15 residues. The germline CDR1 and CDR2 sequences are SSHAT and FNYEAQ (reference sequence). CDR3 protein: CASTPGLARTDTQYF. Here the CDR3 DNA reads TGTGCTAGCACCCCTGGTCTAGCGCGCACAGATACGCAGTATTTT.

This clone has a handful of counts. This chain uses TRBV5-1 with TRBJ2-2, with 8 bases fitting TRBD1. Germline lookup yields CDR1 SGHRS and CDR2 YFSETQ. With V trimmed by 0 bases and J by 5 bases, 9 bases remained unmatched. The length of the CDR3 is 17 residues. CDR3: CASSLGVTGQATGELFF. In nucleotides, the CDR3 is TGCGCCAGCAGCTTGGGGGTTACGGGACAGGCAACCGGGGAGCTGTTTTTT. The full variable domain, with the rest looked up from reference TRBV5-1 and TRBJ2-2, is KAGVTQTPRYLIKTRGQQVTLSCSPISGHRSVSWYQQTPGQGLQFLFEYFSETQRNKGNFPGRFSGRQFSNSRSEMNVSTLELGDSALYLCASSLGVTGQATGELFFGEGSRLTVL.

V is TRBV30 and J is TRBJ2-3; D is possibly TRBD1 (5 bases). Germline loops: CDR1 GTSNPN, CDR2 SVGIG (reference sequence). V lost 3 bases, J lost 0 bases, and 13 bases lay in between. The CDR3 extends over 15 amino acids. The CDR3, as DNA: TGTGCCTGGAGAAAATCAGGGCTTAGCACAGATACGCAGTATTTT. It codes for CAWRKSGLSTDTQYF.

This clone came up a few times. Other DNA variants within this sample encode the same CDR3. The chain couples TRBV30 to TRBJ1-2, with no clear D. The germline CDR1 and CDR2 sequences are GTSNPN and SVGIG (reference sequence). Trimming removed 4 bases from V and 3 bases from J, with 12 bases in between. The CDR3 length is 13 residues. The CDR3 DNA sequence: TGTGCCTGGAATGGTGGCGGGCACTATGGCTACACCTTC. Translating gives CAWNGGGHYGYTF.

This clone has only a few counts. The chain carries TRBV23-1 and TRBJ1-5; tentative D call: TRBD1 (6 bases). TRBV23-1 is flagged as an ORF with uncertain function. The CDR3 loop spans 19 amino acids. V was shortened by 2 bases and J by 9 bases, with 29 bases between the two germline ends. This chain's CDR3 is CASSQIRDGELLGGGPQHF. The CDR3 DNA reads TGCGCCAGCAGTCAAATCCGGGACGGGGAGCTATTGGGAGGGGGGCCCCAGCATTTT.

The genes are TRBV7-9 and TRBJ2-4; D is unresolved. The CDR3 loop spans 15 amino acids. Deletions cut 5 bases from V and 0 bases from J, with 11 bases between. CDR1 and CDR2 (germline): SEHNR, FQNEAQ (reference sequence). CDR3 protein: CASSPRFEAKNIQYF. CDR3 DNA: TGTGCCAGCAGCCCCAGATTTGAAGCCAAAAACATTCAGTACTTC.

This clone was counted a few times. This rearrangement joins TRBV5-4 to TRBJ2-1; tentatively, D is TRBD2 (6 bases). This CDR3 has 13 amino acids. V dropped 0 bases and J dropped 8 bases, with 9 bases sitting between them. CDR1 SGHNT and CDR2 YYREEE come from the germline V gene (reference sequence). For the CDR3, the DNA is TGTGCCAGCAGCTTGGGACTAGTCGATGAGCAGTTCTTC. Its translation: CASSLGLVDEQFF.

The chain combines TRBV6-1 with TRBJ2-2, with TRBD2 matching 11 bases. Germline V lookup: CDR1 MNHNS, CDR2 SASEGT. The ends lost 2 bases at V and 4 bases at J; junction bases unmatched: 3. The CDR3 length is 16 residues. The CDR3 DNA reads TGTGCCAGCAGTGAACTGACTAGCGGGGTCACCGGGGAGCTGTTTTTT. Translating gives CASSELTSGVTGELFF.

The V gene is TRBV19, the J gene TRBJ2-2; TRBD1 agrees at 11 bases. Germline values: CDR1 LNHDA, CDR2 SQIVND (reference sequence). CDR3 length equals 16 residues. The ends lost 5 bases at V and 7 bases at J; junction bases unmatched: 9. Here the CDR3 reads CASSPQDRGLLGELFF. The CDR3 bases are TGTGCCAGTAGTCCCCAGGACAGGGGGCTGCTCGGGGAGCTGTTTTTT.

J is TRBJ1-6 and V is TRBV7-2; weak D call: TRBD1 (6 bases). Germline CDR1 and CDR2: SGHTA and FQGNSA. V shed 5 bases and J shed 7 bases, with 18 bases lying between them. CDR3 length: 16 amino acids. CDR3 bases: TGTGCCAGCAGCAAACTGCCAGACAGGACGAATTCACCCCTCCACTTT. Encoded protein: CASSKLPDRTNSPLHF.

This clone has a handful of counts. The rearrangement joins TRBV5-4 to TRBJ2-1, with 9 nucleotides matching TRBD1. The germline gives CDR1 SGHNT, CDR2 YYREEE (reference sequence). The ends lost 3 bases at V and 1 base at J; junction bases unmatched: 2. CDR3 length: 15 residues. This CDR3 reads CASSSGTGSYNEQFF. The CDR3 bases are TGTGCCAGCAGCTCCGGGACAGGGTCCTACAATGAGCAGTTCTTC.

J is TRBJ1-2 and V is TRBV28; weak D call: TRBD1 (6 bases). V was cut by 6 bases and J by 4 bases, with 12 bases left in between. CDR3 length equals 13 residues. Looked up from germline, CDR1 is MDHEN and CDR2 is SYDVKM. CDR3 sequence (DNA): TGTGCCAGCAGACCACAGGGTAGCTATGGCTACACCTTC. It translates to CASRPQGSYGYTF.

The rearrangement links TRBV6-1 to TRBJ2-3, with 11 bases identical to TRBD2. There are 15 residues in the CDR3. Germline V lookup: CDR1 MNHNS, CDR2 SASEGT. Germline trimming cut 3 bases from V and 4 bases from J; bases unmatched to any gene: 3. The CDR3 coding sequence is TGTGCCAGCAGTGAGATAGCGGGGGGGTCAGATACGCAGTATTTT. This codes for CASSEIAGGSDTQYF.

V gene TRBV19 combines with J gene TRBJ2-3; the match to TRBD2 covers 7 bases. V lost 1 base, J lost 5 bases, and 6 bases stayed unmatched. The CDR3 loop spans 15 amino acids. Germline CDR1 LNHDA, CDR2 SQIVND (reference sequence). This CDR3 is CASSIGAAGLDTQYF. For the CDR3, the DNA is TGTGCCAGTAGTATAGGGGCAGCGGGGCTAGATACGCAGTATTTT.

The sample holds a few counts of this clone. The V call is TRBV19, the J call TRBJ1-5, with 8 bases lining up with TRBD1. The V gene end was trimmed by 5 bases and the J gene end by 6 bases; junction bases not matched to a gene: 9. Germline lookup yields CDR1 LNHDA and CDR2 SQIVND (reference sequence). This CDR3 has 15 residues. DNA of the CDR3: TGTGCCAGTAGTCCTGGACAGGGCGGGTTTCAGCCCCAGCATTTT. As protein: CASSPGQGGFQPQHF. The whole variable domain, remainder taken from reference TRBV19 and TRBJ1-5, is DGGITQSPKYLFRKEGQNVTLSCEQNLNHDAMYWYRQDPGQGLRLIYYSQIVNDFQKGDIAEGYSVSREKKESFPLTVTSAQKNPTAFYLCASSPGQGGFQPQHFGDGTRLSIL.